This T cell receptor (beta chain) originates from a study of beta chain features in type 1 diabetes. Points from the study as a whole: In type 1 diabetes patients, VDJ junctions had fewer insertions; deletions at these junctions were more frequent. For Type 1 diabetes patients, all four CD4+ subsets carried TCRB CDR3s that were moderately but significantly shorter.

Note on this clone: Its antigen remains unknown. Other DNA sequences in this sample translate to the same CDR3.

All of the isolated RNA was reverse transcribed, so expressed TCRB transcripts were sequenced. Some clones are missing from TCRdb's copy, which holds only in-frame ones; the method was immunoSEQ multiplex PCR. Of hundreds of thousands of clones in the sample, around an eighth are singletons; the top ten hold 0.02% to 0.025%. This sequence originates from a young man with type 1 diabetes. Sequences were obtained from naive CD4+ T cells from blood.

CDR3 residues: CSARGPDTQYF. CDR3 coding DNA: TGCAGTGCTAGGGGCCCAGATACGCAGTATTTT. V is TRBV20-1 and J is TRBJ2-3; D is unclear. The CDR3 length is 11 residues. V lost 3 bases to trimming and J lost 4 bases, with 5 bases between them. The V gene's germline CDR1 is DFQATT and CDR2 SNEGSKA (reference sequence).